The 27 T cell receptor beta chains below were found in one sample sequenced in a study of blood T cell repertoires in COVID-19. Profiled with immunoSEQ multiplex PCR; TCRdb holds only in-frame clones, not every one. Of roughly 58,000 clones in the sample, 70% to 90% were seen once. The sequencing input was peripheral blood. The receptors come from a man aged 55 to 69 with COVID-19, enrolled during active disease.

This chain uses TRBV2 with TRBJ1-2; D unclear. V lost 5 bases, J lost 7 bases, and 11 bases lay in between. Germline V CDR1 and CDR2: SNHLY, FYNNEI. The CDR3 has 12 amino acids. For the CDR3, the DNA is TGTGCCAGCAGTTACACCACGGGTGGCTACACCTTC. It specifies CASSYTTGGYTF.

The chain carries TRBV11-2 and TRBJ1-4, with D maybe TRBD1 (6 bases). This CDR3 spans 14 amino acids. Germline V gene data show CDR1 as SGHAT and CDR2 as FQNNGV. V lost 5 bases to trimming and J lost 7 bases, with 14 bases between them. In DNA form, the CDR3 reads TGTGCCAGCAGCCCCACTACAGGGTTTGAAAAACTGTTTTTT. Amino acid sequence: CASSPTTGFEKLFF.

V gene TRBV6-5 combines with J gene TRBJ2-7; TRBD1 is a possible D gene (6 bases). The CDR3 covers 15 residues. V lost 0 bases, J lost 2 bases, and 11 bases lay in between. In germline, CDR1 is MNHEY, CDR2 SVGAGI. As DNA, the CDR3 is TGTGCCAGCAGTTACTCCCGGACAGCACCCTACGAGCAGTACTTC. This translates into CASSYSRTAPYEQYF.

This clone was detected only a few times. The CDR3 spells CASTPFSTGDTEAFF. The CDR3 DNA sequence: TGTGCCAGCACCCCTTTTTCCACAGGGGACACTGAAGCTTTCTTT. J is TRBJ1-1 and V is TRBV27; 7 positions agree with TRBD1. The CDR3 sequence is 15 residues long. Trimming removed 7 bases from V and 3 bases from J; junction bases left unmatched: 11. Germline V lookup: CDR1 MNHEY, CDR2 SMNVEV (reference sequence).

This rearrangement joins TRBV10-3 to TRBJ2-3, with 9 bases matching TRBD1. Germline V lookup: CDR1 ENHRY, CDR2 SYGVKD. V lost 9 bases to trimming and J lost 4 bases; unmatched junction nucleotides: 8. The CDR3 runs to 14 residues. The CDR3 nucleotides read TGTGCCATTGCACAGGGGGCGCAGGCAGATACGCAGTATTTT. Protein product: CAIAQGAQADTQYF.

This clone turned up a few times. This chain's CDR3 is CASSLEAGRNEKLFF. The CDR3, as DNA: TGCGCCAGCAGCTTGGAGGCAGGGCGGAATGAAAAACTGTTTTTT. The gene calls are TRBV5-1 and TRBJ1-4, with a tentative D call TRBD1 (5 bases). Germline-derived CDR1 and CDR2 are SGHRS and YFSETQ. V was pared by 0 bases and J by 5 bases, with 11 bases between. The CDR3 sequence is 15 residues long.

There are a few counts of this clone. CDR3 in DNA: TGTGCCAGCCTGGGGCAGGCAACTAACTATGGCTACACCTTC. It yields the protein CASLGQATNYGYTF. The chain combines TRBV6-6 with TRBJ1-2, with TRBD1 as a possible D gene (5 bases). V gave up 8 bases and J gave up 0 bases, with 13 bases separating them. Germline values: CDR1 MNHNY, CDR2 SVGAGI (reference sequence). CDR3 length: 14 residues.

The V and J genes are TRBV30 and TRBJ1-1; D gene ambiguous. Germline lookup yields CDR1 GTSNPN and CDR2 SVGIG (reference sequence). V dropped 4 bases and J dropped 0 bases, with 21 bases sitting between them. This CDR3 spans 17 amino acids. The DNA for the CDR3 is TGTGCCTGGAACCCTCGGCGGGAGTCTACAATGAACACTGAAGCTTTCTTT. This sequence encodes CAWNPRRESTMNTEAFF. The full variable domain, completed using reference TRBV30 and TRBJ1-1, is SQTIHQWPATLVQPVGSPLSLECTVEGTSNPNLYWYRQAAGRGLQLLFYSVGIGQISSEVPQNLSASRPQDRQFILSSKKLLLSDSGFYLCAWNPRRESTMNTEAFFGQGTRLTVV.

The chain uses TRBV11-2 and TRBJ2-3; D is possibly TRBD2 (5 bases). The CDR3 loop spans 15 amino acids. V lost 8 bases, J lost 2 bases, and 17 bases lay in between. Germline values: CDR1 SGHAT, CDR2 FQNNGV. The chain's CDR3 is CASLREPRYTDTQYF. The CDR3 DNA reads as TGTGCCAGCCTCCGGGAACCCAGATACACAGATACGCAGTATTTT.

The V and J genes are TRBV6-2 or TRBV6-3 and TRBJ2-5, with TRBD2 matching over 13 bases. Germline V CDR1 and CDR2: MNHEY, SVGEGT. After removal of 6 bases from V and 2 bases from J, the junction contained 9 bases not matched to a gene. The CDR3 has 17 amino acids. CDR3 nucleotide sequence: TGTGCCAGCAGCGGACTAGCGGGGGCCCTGGGGCAAGAGACCCAGTACTTC. As protein: CASSGLAGALGQETQYF.

The chain is built from TRBV29-1 and TRBJ1-4; unclear D gene. From germline, CDR1 is SQVTM and CDR2 ANQGSEA. The germline V and J ends were trimmed by 4 bases and 4 bases, with 10 bases remaining between them. The CDR3 runs to 13 residues. The CDR3: CSVGGGNNEKLFF. The CDR3 region has the DNA TGCAGCGTTGGGGGAGGGAATAATGAAAAACTGTTTTTT.

This chain uses TRBV14 with TRBJ2-3; 7 nucleotides agree with TRBD2. Germline CDR1 SGHDN, CDR2 FVKESK. V gave up 4 bases and J gave up 0 bases; unmatched junction bases: 4. This CDR3 comprises 15 residues. The CDR3 protein is CASSPIGGSTDTQYF. The CDR3 nucleotides read TGTGCCAGCAGCCCCATCGGGGGGAGCACAGATACGCAGTATTTT.

This chain links TRBV11-3 with TRBJ2-3; D is possibly TRBD1 (5 bases). This CDR3 spans 13 amino acids. The V gene's germline CDR1 is SGHNT and CDR2 YENEEA. Trimming cost V 3 bases and J 5 bases, with 9 bases left between them. This CDR3 is CASSFQGVDTQYF. CDR3 sequence (DNA): TGTGCCAGCAGCTTTCAGGGTGTAGATACGCAGTATTTT.

This chain uses TRBV4-1 with TRBJ2-2, with a tentative D call TRBD2 (6 bases). V lost 5 bases to trimming and J lost 5 bases, with 9 bases between them. This CDR3 has 13 residues. CDR1 is MGHRA and CDR2 is YSYEKL in the germline V gene. CDR3 in amino acids: CASSGRNTGELFF. The CDR3, as DNA: TGCGCCAGCAGCGGGAGGAATACCGGGGAGCTGTTTTTT.

V is TRBV19 and J is TRBJ2-5; 10 bases align to TRBD2. Trimming at V came to 2 bases and at J to 7 bases, leaving 7 bases not matched to a gene. The CDR3 covers 15 residues. Germline V gene sequence: CDR1 LNHDA, CDR2 SQIVND (reference sequence). The CDR3 sequence: CASSITRLAGVTQYF. CDR3 sequence (DNA): TGTGCCAGTAGTATAACTCGGCTAGCGGGAGTGACCCAGTACTTC.

This chain joins TRBV5-5 and TRBJ2-3, with TRBD1 matching 9 bases. V was pared by 2 bases and J by 4 bases, with 5 bases of the junction left unmatched. The germline V gene has CDR1 SGHKS and CDR2 YYEKEE (reference sequence). The length of the CDR3 is 15 residues. The chain's CDR3 is CASSLGTGTADTQYF. The CDR3 DNA follows: TGTGCCAGCAGCTTAGGGACAGGGACAGCAGATACGCAGTATTTT. Full variable domain (remainder filled in from reference TRBV5-5 and TRBJ2-3): DAGVTQSPTHLIKTRGQQVTLRCSPISGHKSVSWYQQVLGQGPQFIFQYYEKEERGRGNFPDRFSARQFPNYSSELNVNALLLGDSALYLCASSLGTGTADTQYFGPGTRLTVL.

CDR3 sequence (DNA): TGCGCCAGCAGCCAAGATCCACAGGCGAACACTGAAGCTTTCTTT. It yields the protein CASSQDPQANTEAFF. The chain uses TRBV4-1 and TRBJ1-1; a weak D match, TRBD1 (5 bases). This CDR3 contains 15 residues. Trimming stripped 0 bases from V and 1 base from J, with 9 bases between. Germline values: CDR1 MGHRA, CDR2 YSYEKL.

The chain employs TRBV7-9 and TRBJ2-1; 8 bases match TRBD1. This CDR3 has 17 residues. Germline CDR1 is SEHNR and CDR2 is FQNEAQ (reference sequence). Losses at the gene ends were 5 bases for V and 5 bases for J; bases not matched to a gene: 14. In nucleotides, the CDR3 is TGTGCCAGCAGCCGGCTGGCGGGGACAGGCGTCGACAATGAGCAGTTCTTC. It specifies CASSRLAGTGVDNEQFF.

The V call is TRBV4-3, the J call TRBJ1-4; D is undetermined. V shed 0 bases and J shed 8 bases, with 10 bases lying between them. This CDR3 contains 14 residues. Per germline, CDR1 LGHNA and CDR2 YSLEER. In nucleotides, the CDR3 is TGCGCCAGCAGCCAAGATGGAGTCGGCGAAAAACTGTTTTTT. Encoded protein: CASSQDGVGEKLFF.

This chain links TRBV4-3 with TRBJ2-7, with 10 bases fitting TRBD2. The ends lost 1 base at V and 6 bases at J; junction bases unmatched: 6. Germline values: CDR1 LGHNA, CDR2 YSLEER. There are 15 residues in the CDR3. CDR3 nucleotides: TGCGCCAGCAGCCAAGGGCTAGCGGGAGTTACCGAGCAGTACTTC. It codes for CASSQGLAGVTEQYF.

About this clone itself: The sample holds other DNA sequences that translate to the same CDR3. This chain links TRBV5-1 with TRBJ1-4, with TRBD1 as a possible D gene (6 bases). The germline V gene encodes CDR1 SGHRS and CDR2 YFSETQ. V dropped 1 base and J dropped 2 bases, with 6 bases sitting between them. This CDR3 spans 14 amino acids. The CDR3 sequence is CASSLTGTNEKLFF. The CDR3 DNA is TGCGCCAGCAGCTTGACAGGGACTAATGAAAAACTGTTTTTT.

The CDR3 region has the DNA TGCGCCAGCAGCTCTGACAGTAACTATGGCTACACCTTC. Translating it yields CASSSDSNYGYTF. This rearrangement joins TRBV5-1 to TRBJ1-2; perhaps TRBD1 as D (5 bases). Trimming cost V 3 bases and J 1 base, with 7 bases left between them. The germline V gene encodes CDR1 SGHRS and CDR2 YFSETQ. The CDR3 contains 13 residues.

The genes are TRBV7-6 and TRBJ2-5, with D perhaps TRBD1 (6 bases). CDR3 length: 14 amino acids. V dropped 5 bases and J dropped 4 bases, with 14 bases sitting between them. Per the germline V gene, CDR1 is SGHVS and CDR2 is FNYEAQ. CDR3 DNA: TGTGCCAGCAGCCCGACCGGGACAACAGAGACCCAGTACTTC. This encodes CASSPTGTTETQYF. Full variable domain (remainder filled in from reference TRBV7-6 and TRBJ2-5): GAGVSQSPRYKVTKRGQDVALRCDPISGHVSLYWYRQALGQGPEFLTYFNYEAQQDKSGLPNDRFSAERPEGSISTLTIQRTEQRDSAMYRCASSPTGTTETQYFGPGTRLLVL.

This CDR3 is CASSLVTGLSYNEQFF. In nucleotides, the CDR3 is TGTGCCAGCAGCTTAGTTACGGGACTCTCCTACAATGAGCAGTTCTTC. V and J are TRBV7-6 and TRBJ2-1, with a possible D match to TRBD2 (6 bases). CDR3 size: 16 residues. Germline lookup yields CDR1 SGHVS and CDR2 FNYEAQ. V dropped 1 base and J dropped 0 bases, with 10 bases sitting between them.

This clone was counted only a few times. A much larger clone differs by one base, so this may be a read error. The same CDR3 can be traced to other DNA sequences in this sample. This chain joins TRBV5-5 and TRBJ2-3, with TRBD2 identical over 9 bases. The CDR3 is 16 amino acids. The germline gives CDR1 SGHKS, CDR2 YYEKEE (reference sequence). The CDR3, as DNA: TGTGCCAGCAGGTTGGGCGGGGGCGGGAGGGCCCTCCCTGGGTATTTT. Translating it yields CASRLGGGGRALPGYF.

This chain links TRBV27 with TRBJ1-2, with 10 bases that match TRBD1. Germline CDR1 is MNHEY and CDR2 is SMNVEV (reference sequence). V lost 3 bases, J lost 7 bases, and 8 bases stayed unmatched. The CDR3 consists of 15 residues. The CDR3 is CASSFRQGAPRGYTF. The CDR3 nucleotides are TGTGCCAGCAGTTTCAGACAGGGGGCGCCCCGTGGCTACACCTTC.

V is TRBV9 and J is TRBJ1-1, with D maybe TRBD1 (5 bases). CDR1 SGDLS and CDR2 YYNGEE come from the germline V gene. The CDR3 has 13 residues. The V and J ends lost 2 bases and 10 bases respectively, with 15 bases between them. CDR3 bases: TGTGCCAGCAGCGTCTCGGGGGGTCAGGCAGCTTTCTTT. Protein product: CASSVSGGQAAFF.